The 2 T cell receptor beta chains given below trace back to one sample, sequenced in a study of blood T cell repertoires in COVID-19. The data were produced by immunoSEQ multiplex PCR, yet TCRdb's version contains in-frame clones alone and is incomplete. This sample has some 50,000 clones, with around 85% found just once. The material sequenced was peripheral blood. The receptors shown here come from a human donor in a cohort sampled during active COVID-19. The donor label of this sample is uncertain.

V and J are TRBV6-2 or TRBV6-3 and TRBJ1-5; 10 nucleotides match TRBD1. Germline V gene lookup returns CDR1 MNHEY and CDR2 SVGEGT. The CDR3 totals 20 residues. With V trimmed by 2 bases and J by 0 bases, 13 bases remained unmatched. The CDR3 sequence: CASSYRQGASGLYSNQPQHF. For the CDR3, the DNA is TGTGCCAGCAGTTACAGACAGGGGGCGTCGGGCCTTTATAGCAATCAGCCCCAGCATTTT.

The chain links TRBV7-8 to TRBJ2-1; TRBD1 matches 7 bases. Germline lookup yields CDR1 SGHVS and CDR2 FQNEAQ. This CDR3 is built from 12 residues. The J segment lost 12 bases and the V segment lost 4 bases, leaving 6 bases of the junction unmatched. CDR3 sequence reads: CASSSRQGVQFF. CDR3 in DNA: TGTGCCAGCAGCTCGCGACAGGGCGTGCAGTTCTTC.